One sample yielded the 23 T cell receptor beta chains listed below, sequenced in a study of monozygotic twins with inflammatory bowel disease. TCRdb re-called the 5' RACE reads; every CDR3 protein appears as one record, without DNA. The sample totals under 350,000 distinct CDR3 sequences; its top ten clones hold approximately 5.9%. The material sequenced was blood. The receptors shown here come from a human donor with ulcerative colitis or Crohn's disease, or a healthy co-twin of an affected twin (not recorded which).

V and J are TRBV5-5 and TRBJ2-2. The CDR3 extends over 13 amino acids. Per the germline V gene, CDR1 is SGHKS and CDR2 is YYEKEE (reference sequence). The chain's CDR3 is CASSWGNTGELFF.

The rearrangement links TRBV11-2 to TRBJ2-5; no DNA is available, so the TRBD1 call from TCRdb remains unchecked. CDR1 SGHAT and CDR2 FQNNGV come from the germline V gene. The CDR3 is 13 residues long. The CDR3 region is CASSEQGQETQYF.

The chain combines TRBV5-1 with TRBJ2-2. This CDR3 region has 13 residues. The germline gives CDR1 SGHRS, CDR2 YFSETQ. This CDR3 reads CASSLAATGELFF.

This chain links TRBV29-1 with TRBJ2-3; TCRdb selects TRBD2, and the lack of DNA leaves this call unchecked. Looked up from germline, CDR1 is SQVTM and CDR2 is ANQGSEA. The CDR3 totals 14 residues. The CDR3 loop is CSVDSGGGSDTQYF.

CDR3 in amino acids: CASSPLDNTDTQYF. The chain employs TRBV18 and TRBJ2-3; with no DNA, the TCRdb D assignment of TRBD1 cannot be verified. In germline, CDR1 is KGHSH, CDR2 LQKENI. The CDR3 runs 14 residues.

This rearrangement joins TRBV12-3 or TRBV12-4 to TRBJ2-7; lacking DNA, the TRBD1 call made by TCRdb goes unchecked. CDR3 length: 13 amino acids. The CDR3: CASSLQGVIEQYF.

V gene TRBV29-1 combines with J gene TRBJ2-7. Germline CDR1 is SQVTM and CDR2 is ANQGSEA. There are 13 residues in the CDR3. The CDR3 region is CSVTGRNSYEQYF.

CDR3 region: CASSQVRTNNEQFF. This chain joins TRBV4-3 and TRBJ2-1; TCRdb's assignment of TRBD1 cannot be checked, as there is no DNA. Looked up from germline, CDR1 is LGHNA and CDR2 is YSLEER. This CDR3 is built from 14 residues.

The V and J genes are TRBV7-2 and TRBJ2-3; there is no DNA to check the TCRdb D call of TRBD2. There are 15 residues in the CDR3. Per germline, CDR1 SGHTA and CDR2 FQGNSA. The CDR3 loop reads CASSLASGGTDTQYF. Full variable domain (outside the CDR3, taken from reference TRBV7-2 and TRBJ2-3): GAGVSQSPSNKVTEKGKDVELRCDPISGHTALYWYRQSLGQGLEFLIYFQGNSAPDKSGLPSDRFSAERTGGSVSTLTIQRTQQEDSAVYLCASSLASGGTDTQYFGPGTRLTVL.

This CDR3 is CASSWGGAGSYEQYF. V usage is TRBV5-1 and J usage is TRBJ2-7; the TCRdb D gene call, TRBD1, has no DNA to confirm it. From germline, CDR1 is SGHRS and CDR2 YFSETQ. This CDR3 is built from 15 residues.

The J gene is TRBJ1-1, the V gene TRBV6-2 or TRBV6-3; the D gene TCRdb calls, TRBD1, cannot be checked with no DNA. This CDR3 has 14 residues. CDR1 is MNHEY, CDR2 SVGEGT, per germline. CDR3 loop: CASTEWTGNTEAFF.

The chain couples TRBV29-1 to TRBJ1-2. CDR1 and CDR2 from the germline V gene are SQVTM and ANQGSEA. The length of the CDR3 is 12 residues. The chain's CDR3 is CSVERAGYGYTF.

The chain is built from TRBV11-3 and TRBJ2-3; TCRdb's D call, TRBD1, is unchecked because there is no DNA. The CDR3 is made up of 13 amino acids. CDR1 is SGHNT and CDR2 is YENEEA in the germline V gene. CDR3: CASTGHYTDTQYF.

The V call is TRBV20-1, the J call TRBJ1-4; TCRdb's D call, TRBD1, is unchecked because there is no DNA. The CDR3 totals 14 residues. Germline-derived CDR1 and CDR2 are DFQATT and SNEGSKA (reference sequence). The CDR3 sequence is CSAPRGPEGEKLFF.

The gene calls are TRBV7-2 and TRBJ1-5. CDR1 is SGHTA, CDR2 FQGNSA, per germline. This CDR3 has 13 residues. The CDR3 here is CASSFMHVQPQHF.

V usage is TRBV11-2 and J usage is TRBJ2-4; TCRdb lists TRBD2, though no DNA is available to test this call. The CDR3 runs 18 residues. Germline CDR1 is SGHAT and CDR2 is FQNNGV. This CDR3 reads CASSLVLAGAGGKNIQYF.

The CDR3 protein is CSGPGPNTDTQYF. The V gene is TRBV29-1, the J gene TRBJ2-3; the D call from TCRdb, TRBD1, cannot be confirmed without DNA. The CDR3 runs to 13 residues. The germline CDR1 and CDR2 sequences are SQVTM and ANQGSEA.

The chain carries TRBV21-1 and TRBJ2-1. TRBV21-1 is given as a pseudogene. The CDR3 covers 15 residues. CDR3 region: CASSKVDSFYNEQFF.

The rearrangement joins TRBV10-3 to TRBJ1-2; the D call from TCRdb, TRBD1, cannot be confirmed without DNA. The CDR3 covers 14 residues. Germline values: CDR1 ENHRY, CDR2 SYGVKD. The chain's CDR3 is CAIRGGGGLYGYTF.

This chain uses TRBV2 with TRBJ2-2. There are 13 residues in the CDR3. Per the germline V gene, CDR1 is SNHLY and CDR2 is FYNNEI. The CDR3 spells CASTRTITGELFF.

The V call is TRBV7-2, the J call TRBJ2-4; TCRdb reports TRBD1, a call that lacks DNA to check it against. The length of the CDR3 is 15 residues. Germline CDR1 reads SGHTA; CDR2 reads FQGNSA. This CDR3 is CASSFRWGAKNIQYF.

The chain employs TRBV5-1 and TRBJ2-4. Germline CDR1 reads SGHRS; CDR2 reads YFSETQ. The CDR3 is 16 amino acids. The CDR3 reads CASSFGREVAKNIQYF.

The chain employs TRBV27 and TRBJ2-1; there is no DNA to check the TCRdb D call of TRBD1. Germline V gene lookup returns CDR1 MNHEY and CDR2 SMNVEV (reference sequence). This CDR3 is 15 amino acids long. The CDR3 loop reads CASSLGQGLGNEQFF.